The 13 T cell receptor beta chains reported below all come from one sample, sequenced in a study of T cell responses to AZD1222 COVID-19 vaccine. The table came from immunoSEQ multiplex PCR; TCRdb's copy has only in-frame clones and leaves some out. The table has roughly 130,000 clones, 75% to 90% seen once. The source material was peripheral blood, sampled on day 0 of AZD1222 vaccination. These receptor sequences come from an adult in good health.

The chain recombines TRBV2 with TRBJ1-3; D not resolved. V shed 7 bases and J shed 4 bases, with 20 bases lying between them. Germline CDR1 and CDR2: SNHLY and FYNNEI. This CDR3 is built from 16 residues. The CDR3 sequence is CASTEWGMERGNTIYF. In nucleotides, the CDR3 is TGTGCCAGCACCGAGTGGGGTATGGAAAGGGGAAACACCATATATTTT.

In its sample, this clone was seen a few times. The DNA for the CDR3 is TGTGCCATCAGTAGGACGGAGCCTGGGGCCAACGTCCTGACTTTC. Amino acid sequence: CAISRTEPGANVLTF. The chain combines TRBV10-3 with TRBJ2-6; D is unresolved. The CDR3 consists of 15 residues. CDR1 and CDR2 (germline): ENHRY, SYGVKD. V lost 5 bases to trimming and J lost 2 bases, with 10 bases between them.

This chain uses TRBV2 with TRBJ1-5; weak D call: TRBD1 (5 bases). Trimming shortened V by 7 bases and J by 2 bases, and 15 bases separated the two germline ends. The CDR3 has 15 amino acids. The V gene's germline CDR1 is SNHLY and CDR2 FYNNEI. The CDR3 sequence: CASTWGRDGNQPQHF. The CDR3 nucleotides are TGTGCCAGCACTTGGGGCAGGGATGGCAATCAGCCCCAGCATTTT.

The rearrangement joins TRBV5-6 to TRBJ1-3; D ambiguous. This CDR3 is built from 17 residues. V was shortened by 0 bases and J by 0 bases, with 13 bases between the two germline ends. CDR1 is SGHDT, CDR2 YYEEEE, per germline. CDR3 amino acids: CASSLALGSSSGNTIYF. CDR3 bases: TGTGCCAGCAGCTTGGCCCTGGGCAGCAGCTCTGGAAACACCATATATTTT.

The chain carries TRBV5-1 and TRBJ1-6, with D unresolved. The germline CDR1 and CDR2 sequences are SGHRS and YFSETQ. This CDR3 spans 13 amino acids. Trimming removed 3 bases at V and 6 bases at J, with 7 bases between. CDR3 in DNA: TGCGCCAGCAGCTCGGAGGGTAATTCACCCCTCCACTTT. This gives the protein CASSSEGNSPLHF.

This clone came up a few times. This chain joins TRBV7-9 and TRBJ2-1, with D possibly called TRBD1 or TRBD2 (6 bases each). CDR1 is SEHNR and CDR2 is FQNEAQ in the germline V gene (reference sequence). This CDR3 contains 16 residues. The V end was cut by 5 bases, the J end by 6 bases, with 20 bases between. The CDR3 nucleotides are TGTGCCAGCAGCCCCCGGAGGGGGGATCAATTCAATGAGCAGTTCTTC. It encodes CASSPRRGDQFNEQFF.

This chain joins TRBV28 and TRBJ1-1, with a possible D match to TRBD1 (6 bases). The CDR3 covers 13 residues. Germline V gene sequence: CDR1 MDHEN, CDR2 SYDVKM. V lost 7 bases and J lost 5, with 14 bases in between. The CDR3 protein is CASKPQGPTEAFF. The CDR3 DNA reads as TGTGCCAGCAAACCTCAGGGGCCGACTGAAGCTTTCTTT. Complete variable domain (other parts from reference TRBV28 and TRBJ1-1): DVKVTQSSRYLVKRTGEKVFLECVQDMDHENMFWYRQDPGLGLRLIYFSYDVKMKEKGDIPEGYSVSREKKERFSLILESASTNQTSMYLCASKPQGPTEAFFGQGTRLTVV.

This sequence joins TRBV27 and TRBJ2-3, with D perhaps given as TRBD1 or TRBD2 (6 bases each). Trimming removed 5 bases from V and 0 bases from J, with 12 bases in between. This CDR3 is 15 amino acids long. In germline, CDR1 is MNHEY, CDR2 SMNVEV (reference sequence). The CDR3 spells CASSLQGGSTDTQYF. DNA of the CDR3: TGTGCCAGCAGTCTACAGGGAGGAAGCACAGATACGCAGTATTTT.

This clone was found a few times. The rearrangement uses TRBV19 and TRBJ1-5, with no clear D. Germline CDR1 reads LNHDA; CDR2 reads SQIVND (reference sequence). Trimming stripped 5 bases from V and 4 bases from J, with 6 bases between. The length of the CDR3 is 12 residues. The CDR3 nucleotides read TGTGCCAGTAGTCTACCTAATCAGCCCCAGCATTTT. Its protein is CASSLPNQPQHF. The variable domain in full, completed from reference TRBV19 and TRBJ1-5, reads DGGITQSPKYLFRKEGQNVTLSCEQNLNHDAMYWYRQDPGQGLRLIYYSQIVNDFQKGDIAEGYSVSREKKESFPLTVTSAQKNPTAFYLCASSLPNQPQHFGDGTRLSIL.

The gene calls are TRBV18 and TRBJ2-7; no clear D. CDR1 and CDR2 from the germline V gene are KGHSH and LQKENI. The ends were cut back, 3 bases at V and 3 bases at J, with 12 bases in the middle. The CDR3 runs 14 residues. The DNA for the CDR3 is TGTGCCAGCTCACCGGCCTTGAGCAACTACGAGCAGTACTTC. Translating it yields CASSPALSNYEQYF. The full variable domain, rest sourced from reference TRBV18 and TRBJ2-7, is NAGVMQNPRHLVRRRGQEARLRCSPMKGHSHVYWYRQLPEEGLKFMVYLQKENIIDESGMPKERFSAEFPKEGPSILRIQQVVRGDSAAYFCASSPALSNYEQYFGPGTRLTVT.

The chain employs TRBV14 and TRBJ2-7; D is perhaps TRBD1 or TRBD2 (5 bases each). V lost 4 bases and J 2 bases, leaving 12 bases between the germline ends. Germline loops: CDR1 SGHDN, CDR2 FVKESK. CDR3 length: 14 amino acids. The CDR3 bases are TGTGCCAGCAGCCTCGGGACGGGCCCCTACGAGCAGTACTTC. Residues: CASSLGTGPYEQYF.

The CDR3 reads CASSPVGTGSEKLFF. CDR3 coding DNA: TGTGCCAGCAGTCCCGTCGGGACAGGGAGCGAAAAACTGTTTTTT. This chain connects TRBV28 to TRBJ1-4; 9 bases align to TRBD1. Germline CDR1 and CDR2: MDHEN and SYDVKM. The ends lost 5 bases at V and 8 bases at J; junction bases unmatched: 9. CDR3 size: 15 residues.

The chain links TRBV27 to TRBJ1-2; D ambiguous. V shed 5 bases and J shed 13 bases, with 17 bases lying between them. Germline CDR1 and CDR2: MNHEY and SMNVEV (reference sequence). The CDR3 has 12 amino acids. The CDR3 is CASSNLDSNCTF. The CDR3 nucleotides read TGTGCCAGCAGTAATCTCGACTCGAACTGCACCTTC.